The clone carrying this T cell receptor beta chain showed up many times. Its antigen is as yet unknown. The TCRbeta library incorporated unique molecular identifiers. TCRdb passed the PCR reads through MiXCR, listing each CDR3 protein once. In the table there are 8,000 to 9,500 distinct CDR3 sequences, approximately 16% of which are singletons. Germline values: CDR1 SQVTM, CDR2 ANQGSEA. V shed 4 bases, J shed 10 bases, and the junction held 3 bases outside the gene matches. The length of the CDR3 is 11 residues. This sample was included in a study of T-cell reconstitution after alpha-beta-depleted transplantation in children. Overall study results and limits: About two months after transplant, alpha-beta T cells reportedly came from several hundred expanded graft clones.

The clonotype comes from a girl under three years old who had a stem cell transplant for combined immunodeficiency, so the T cells may come from the graft donor. The chain carries TRBV29-1 and TRBJ2-1; 8 positions match TRBD2. Specimen: PBMCs, mostly from graft donor cells, collected 60 days after TCRalphabeta/CD19-depleted stem cell transplant. CDR3 loop: CSVVAGGEQFF. CDR3 DNA sequence: TGCAGCGTTGTCGCGGGAGGCGAGCAGTTCTTC.